This passage covers 4 T cell receptor beta chains from one sample sequenced in a study of T cell clonality in common variable immunodeficiency. Sequencing used immunoSEQ multiplex PCR; TCRdb keeps in-frame clones, though not all of them. This set yields 45,000 to 60,000 clones and no singletons; the top ten hold about 6%. The specimen was peripheral blood mononuclear cells. Receptor source: a person aged 18-70 years in good health.

This clone has at least ten counts. The CDR3 end falls 3 residues outside the read, so it is completed with the germline J gene. The chain carries TRBV30 and TRBJ2-2; tentatively, D is TRBD2 (6 bases). The CDR3 is 15 residues long. The germline gives CDR1 GTSNPN, CDR2 SVGIG (reference sequence). V was trimmed by 5 bases and J by 2 bases, leaving 15 bases between them. The CDR3 DNA, read in part, is TGTGCCTGGGGAGGGGCCCTTCGAAACACCGGGGAG. Amino acids: CAWGGALRNTGE. The full CDR3 sequence reads CAWGGALRNTGELFF. Together with reference TRBV30 and TRBJ2-2, the CDR3 gives the full variable domain: SQTIHQWPATLVQPVGSPLSLECTVEGTSNPNLYWYRQAAGRGLQLLFYSVGIGQISSEVPQNLSASRPQDRQFILSSKKLLLSDSGFYLCAWGGALRNTGELFFGEGSRLTVL.

This clone was seen at least ten times. From the germline J gene comes the end of the CDR3, since the read stops 3 residues before it. The rearrangement joins TRBV20-1 to TRBJ1-4, with D perhaps TRBD1 (6 bases). The CDR3 has 13 residues. Between the trimmed V and J ends, which lost 3 bases and 8 bases, there was a span of 13 bases. Germline CDR1 reads DFQATT; CDR2 reads SNEGSKA (reference sequence). CDR3 in amino acids: CSARSGVREKLFF. The CDR3 bases that were read are TGCAGTGCTAGGTCAGGGGTTCGGGAAAAA.

This clone was found many times. The DNA ends 3 residues before the CDR3 does, and the rest of the CDR3 is filled in from the germline J gene. The V and J genes are TRBV5-1 and TRBJ2-1; TRBD2 agrees at 13 bases. V gave up 4 bases and J gave up 8 bases; unmatched junction bases: 9. Per germline, CDR1 SGHRS and CDR2 YFSETQ. CDR3 length equals 16 residues. CDR3 in amino acids: CASSPTSGGAPHEQFF. CDR3 bases read: TGCGCCAGCAGCCCCACTAGCGGGGGGGCCCCCCATGAG.

This clone showed up just a few times. Coverage ceases 3 residues before the CDR3 finishes, and the germline J gene fills in the end. This chain joins TRBV2 and TRBJ2-7; D perhaps matches TRBD2 (6 bases). The CDR3 loop spans 12 amino acids. Trimming left V 11 bases short and J 6 bases short, with 17 bases between. Per germline, CDR1 SNHLY and CDR2 FYNNEI. The covered CDR3 bases are TGTGCCCAAAAGCGGGCGGAAAGCGAG. It yields the protein CAQKRAESE. The full CDR3 reads CAQKRAESEQYF.